This entry lists 28 T cell receptor beta chains sequenced from one sample in a study of T cell clonality in common variable immunodeficiency. Produced via immunoSEQ multiplex PCR; TCRdb's table is partial and in-frame only. This sample carries about 64,000 clones, none of them present only once. The sequenced material came from peripheral blood mononuclear cells. The receptor source for this set is a person aged 18 to 70 in good health.

This clone showed up many times. The read ends 3 residues before the CDR3 terminus; that terminus is restored from the germline J gene. This chain joins TRBV5-6 and TRBJ1-5, with 8 nucleotides matching TRBD1. Germline CDR1 is SGHDT and CDR2 is YYEEEE. Trimming cost V 1 base and J 7 bases; bases outside gene matches: 7. The CDR3 contains 15 residues. The CDR3 bases that were read are TGTGCCAGCAGCTTGCTTCGACAGGGGAGCCAGCCC. Translating gives CASSLLRQGSQP. The entire CDR3 sequence reads CASSLLRQGSQPQHF.

This clone showed up many times. Read data end 3 residues before the CDR3 end; the end is taken from the germline J gene. This chain uses TRBV2 with TRBJ2-7; D remains unclear. The ends were cut back, 5 bases at V and 5 bases at J, with 13 bases in the middle. Germline V lookup: CDR1 SNHLY, CDR2 FYNNEI. This CDR3 spans 13 amino acids. The CDR3 protein is CASSRQAEHEQYF. The sequenced CDR3 bases are TGTGCCAGCAGTCGTCAGGCCGAGCACGAG.

This clone was observed at least ten times. The read falls 3 residues short of the CDR3 end, and the missing part is taken from the germline J gene. The chain uses TRBV5-1 and TRBJ2-7, with 9 bases that match TRBD1. The V and J ends lost 4 bases and 5 bases, in that order; junction bases with no gene match: 7. The CDR3 extends over 14 amino acids. Looked up from germline, CDR1 is SGHRS and CDR2 is YFSETQ. The sequenced CDR3 bases are TGCGCCAGCAGCCCGGGACAGGGAACAGACGAG. Encoded protein: CASSPGQGTDE. The CDR3, in full, reads CASSPGQGTDEQYF.

This clone was picked up many times. The CDR3 extends 3 residues past the end of the read, so its final part is completed from the germline J gene. V usage is TRBV19 and J usage is TRBJ1-2, with D possibly TRBD1 on 6 matching bases. Germline-derived CDR1 and CDR2 are LNHDA and SQIVND (reference sequence). The CDR3 covers 15 residues. V was cut by 5 bases and J by 0 bases, with 13 bases left in between. CDR3 in amino acids: CASSPQGRANYGYTF. The CDR3 bases that were read are TGTGCCAGTAGTCCACAGGGCCGAGCTAACTATGGC.

At least ten counts were recorded for this clone. The read halts 3 residues ahead of the CDR3 end, with the missing end drawn from the germline J gene. This chain joins TRBV20-1 and TRBJ2-1; TRBD1 might be the D (6 bases). The CDR3 is made up of 15 amino acids. In germline, CDR1 is DFQATT, CDR2 SNEGSKA (reference sequence). Trimming removed 0 bases at V and 4 bases at J, with 13 bases between. CDR3 DNA, as far as it was read: TGCAGTGCTAGAGAACAGCCAGGGGAATACAATGAG. This translates into CSAREQPGEYNE. The complete CDR3 protein is CSAREQPGEYNEQFF.

This clone was counted many times. The read is 3 residues too short to cover the CDR3 end, so that end is filled in from the germline J gene. The chain has TRBV5-6 and TRBJ1-5; D gene uncertain. The CDR3 contains 15 residues. Deletions cut 2 bases from V and 9 bases from J, with 18 bases between. CDR1 and CDR2 (germline): SGHDT, YYEEEE. This CDR3 reads CASSLSRAGDPPQHF. The CDR3 DNA, read in part, is TGTGCCAGCAGCTTAAGCCGTGCCGGGGATCCGCCC.

This clone has at least ten counts. The CDR3 extends 3 residues past the end of the read, so its final part is completed from the germline J gene. V and J are TRBV19 and TRBJ1-4, with 11 nucleotides matching TRBD1. This CDR3 region has 18 residues. Germline-derived CDR1 and CDR2 are LNHDA and SQIVND (reference sequence). Losses at the gene ends were 4 bases for V and 8 bases for J; bases not matched to a gene: 15. The covered CDR3 bases are TGTGCCAGTAGTAAATTTGTCGGGACAGGGGGGAAGCGGGAAAAA. Translation: CASSKFVGTGGKREK. The CDR3, in full, reads CASSKFVGTGGKREKLFF.

The sample holds many counts of this clone. The sequence runs out 3 residues before the end of the CDR3; the remainder is reconstructed from the germline J gene. The V call is TRBV5-1, the J call TRBJ1-1; 11 nucleotides line up with TRBD1. This CDR3 contains 14 residues. Looked up from germline, CDR1 is SGHRS and CDR2 is YFSETQ. The V segment lost 5 bases and the J segment 5 bases; nucleotides outside the gene matches: 5. CDR3 residues: CASSMGTGGTEAFF. CDR3 DNA, as far as it was read: TGCGCCAGCAGTATGGGGACAGGGGGTACTGAA. Together with reference TRBV5-1 and TRBJ1-1, the CDR3 gives the full variable domain: KAGVTQTPRYLIKTRGQQVTLSCSPISGHRSVSWYQQTPGQGLQFLFEYFSETQRNKGNFPGRFSGRQFSNSRSEMNVSTLELGDSALYLCASSMGTGGTEAFFGQGTRLTVV.

This clone was detected many times. The observed sequence ends 3 residues before the CDR3 terminus, with the missing tail filled in from the germline J gene. J is TRBJ1-1 and V is TRBV5-4; 7 bases are shared with TRBD1. Germline values: CDR1 SGHNT, CDR2 YYREEE (reference sequence). The CDR3 runs to 13 residues. With 2 bases clipped from V and 4 bases from J, the junction kept 2 bases outside the gene matches. The CDR3 region is CASSFTGVTEAFF. The CDR3 bases that were read are TGTGCCAGCAGCTTTACAGGGGTCACTGAA.

This clone was seen at least ten times. The read halts 3 residues ahead of the CDR3 end, with the missing end drawn from the germline J gene. The chain is built from TRBV19 and TRBJ2-7, with 11 nucleotides matching TRBD2. Germline values: CDR1 LNHDA, CDR2 SQIVND (reference sequence). The CDR3 has 16 residues. J gave up 6 bases and V 3 bases, and 10 bases lay outside the gene matches. CDR3 sequence reads: CASSITSGGPLGEQYF. The CDR3 DNA, read in part, is TGTGCCAGTAGTATTACTAGCGGGGGCCCTCTGGGCGAG.

At least ten counts were recorded for this clone. The CDR3 end is not reached by the read, which stops 3 residues before it; the germline J gene fills it in. V is TRBV7-3 and J is TRBJ1-6; TRBD1 matches 8 bases. The trim removed 0 bases at V and 7 bases at J, leaving 2 bases unmatched. The CDR3 is made up of 15 amino acids. Germline-derived CDR1 and CDR2 are SGHTA and FQGTGA. The CDR3 is CASSLTGQGNSPLHF. Incomplete CDR3 DNA: TGTGCCAGCAGCTTAACCGGACAGGGAAATTCACCC.

This clone was detected ten times or more. The read is 3 residues too short to cover the CDR3 end, so that end is filled in from the germline J gene. The J gene is TRBJ2-1, the V gene TRBV2; 11 nucleotides match TRBD2. The CDR3 sequence is 16 residues long. The V gene's germline CDR1 is SNHLY and CDR2 FYNNEI. V lost 8 bases, J lost 3 bases, and 9 bases stayed unmatched. CDR3 region: CASFPSSGRNYNEQFF. The DNA read from the CDR3 is TGTGCCAGCTTCCCCTCTAGCGGGAGGAACTACAATGAG.

At least ten counts were recorded for this clone. Read coverage stops 3 residues before the CDR3 terminus; the germline J gene supplies the remainder. Different DNA sequences within this sample yield the same CDR3. V gene TRBV5-6 combines with J gene TRBJ1-2; tentatively, D is TRBD1 (5 bases). The V gene lost 4 bases and the J gene lost 5 bases, with 15 bases spanning the gap. Per the germline V gene, CDR1 is SGHDT and CDR2 is YYEEEE. There are 14 residues in the CDR3. The DNA read from the CDR3 is TGTGCCAGCAGCCCAGGGTTTTACTCTTATGGC. Encoded protein: CASSPGFYSYG. The whole CDR3 is CASSPGFYSYGYTF.

This clone was seen many times. The read stops 3 residues short of the end of the CDR3; the missing end is completed from the germline J gene. This chain uses TRBV20-1 with TRBJ2-4, with a weak D call TRBD1 (5 bases). V dropped 2 bases and J dropped 6 bases, with 23 bases sitting between them. The germline gives CDR1 DFQATT, CDR2 SNEGSKA (reference sequence). The CDR3 loop spans 17 amino acids. The CDR3 reads CSARMAGPSSIGNIQYF. Incomplete CDR3 DNA: TGCAGTGCTAGAATGGCAGGGCCATCCTCCATAGGAAACATT.

This clone was detected many times. The CDR3 end is not reached by the read, which stops 3 residues before it; the germline J gene fills it in. The chain is built from TRBV10-3 and TRBJ2-1; D possibly corresponds to TRBD2 (6 bases). The germline V gene encodes CDR1 ENHRY and CDR2 SYGVKD. The V end was cut by 9 bases, the J end by 2 bases, with 20 bases between. The CDR3 loop spans 16 amino acids. CDR3 sequence reads: CAMGGIPKGAYNEQFF. CDR3 DNA (partial): TGTGCCATGGGCGGGATCCCCAAAGGCGCCTACAATGAG.

There are many counts of this clone. The read halts 3 residues ahead of the CDR3 end, with the missing end drawn from the germline J gene. The chain couples TRBV7-9 to TRBJ1-2; maybe TRBD1 (6 bases). This CDR3 region has 15 residues. Trimming cost V 0 bases and J 1 base, with 9 bases left between them. Germline V gives CDR1 SEHNR, CDR2 FQNEAQ (reference sequence). The CDR3 spells CASSLARTDNYGYTF. The sequenced part of the CDR3 DNA is TGTGCCAGCAGCTTAGCCCGGACAGATAACTATGGC.

This clone has more than one count but fewer than ten. The part of the CDR3 DNA that was read is TGTGCCAGCAGGACCCCCAGAGCGGGAGAGGGTATCGGGGAG. Amino acids: CASRTPRAGEGIGE. The whole CDR3 protein reads CASRTPRAGEGIGELFF. This chain links TRBV7-8 with TRBJ2-2; TRBD2 agrees at 8 bases. The read ends 3 residues early relative to the CDR3; the germline J gene fills the gap. After removal of 6 bases from V and 7 bases from J, the junction contained 16 bases not matched to a gene. CDR3 size: 17 residues. The germline gives CDR1 SGHVS, CDR2 FQNEAQ.

The sample holds many counts of this clone. The read halts 3 residues ahead of the CDR3 end, with the missing end drawn from the germline J gene. The chain uses TRBV12-5 and TRBJ2-1, with 9 bases matching TRBD2. CDR1 is LGHNT and CDR2 is FRNRAP in the germline V gene. V lost 5 bases and J lost 7; bases outside the gene matches: 6. The CDR3 covers 14 residues. The CDR3 sequence is CASGLGLAVNEQFF. The DNA read from the CDR3 is TGTGCTAGTGGTCTGGGACTAGCCGTGAATGAG.

This clone came up many times. The CDR3 spells CASSSTGNNQPQHF. The sequenced part of the CDR3 DNA is TGTGCCAGCAGTTCGACAGGGAACAATCAGCCC. This sequence joins TRBV12-3 or TRBV12-4 and TRBJ1-5; 7 bases fit TRBD1. The CDR3 end is not reached by the read, which stops 3 residues before it; the germline J gene fills it in. V gave up 4 bases and J gave up 3 bases; unmatched junction bases: 3. This CDR3 has 14 residues.

This clone was observed at least ten times. The read falls 3 residues short of the CDR3 end, and the missing part is taken from the germline J gene. The gene calls are TRBV5-1 and TRBJ1-5; 10 bases fit TRBD1. This CDR3 spans 17 amino acids. Germline V gene sequence: CDR1 SGHRS, CDR2 YFSETQ. V gave up 4 bases and J gave up 2 bases; unmatched junction bases: 9. The CDR3 reads CASSPTGGAMGNQPQHF. Incomplete CDR3 DNA: TGCGCCAGCAGCCCGACAGGGGGCGCGATGGGCAATCAGCCC. Full variable domain (remainder filled in from reference TRBV5-1 and TRBJ1-5): KAGVTQTPRYLIKTRGQQVTLSCSPISGHRSVSWYQQTPGQGLQFLFEYFSETQRNKGNFPGRFSGRQFSNSRSEMNVSTLELGDSALYLCASSPTGGAMGNQPQHFGDGTRLSIL.

This clone has a count of ten or more. The read falls 3 residues short of the CDR3 end, and the missing part is taken from the germline J gene. This sequence joins TRBV6-1 and TRBJ2-5; 12 bases are shared with TRBD1. The ends lost 1 base at V and 4 bases at J; junction bases unmatched: 1. From germline, CDR1 is MNHNS and CDR2 SASEGT. This CDR3 comprises 15 residues. CDR3 region: CASSEGGQGAETQYF. The CDR3 DNA, read in part, is TGTGCCAGCAGTGAAGGGGGACAGGGGGCAGAGACC.

Many counts were recorded for this clone. One end of the junction varies from germline; a read error may be responsible. The DNA ends 3 residues before the CDR3 does, and the rest of the CDR3 is filled in from the germline J gene. The chain combines TRBV6-4 with TRBJ1-1, with D possibly TRBD1 on 6 matching bases. This CDR3 has 19 residues. Germline V CDR1 and CDR2: MRHNA, SNTAGT. The sequenced CDR3 bases are TGTGCCAGCATTGACGCAGAGATCAGGACAGCCTACTGTTACACTGAA. It specifies CASIDAEIRTAYCYTE. The complete CDR3 reads CASIDAEIRTAYCYTEAFF.

This clone was seen ten or more times. The read terminates 3 residues before the CDR3 end, so the remaining end is supplied by the germline J gene. The rearrangement uses TRBV12-3 or TRBV12-4 and TRBJ2-2, with TRBD1 identical over 8 bases. The CDR3 sequence is 15 residues long. V lost 6 bases to trimming and J lost 7 bases; unmatched junction nucleotides: 10. The CDR3 here is CASSQLQGANGELFF. The DNA read from the CDR3 is TGTGCCAGCAGCCAATTGCAGGGGGCGAACGGGGAG.

This clone was counted at least ten times. The read stops 3 residues short of the end of the CDR3; the missing end is completed from the germline J gene. This chain links TRBV7-6 with TRBJ2-1, with TRBD2 matching over 8 bases. Germline-derived CDR1 and CDR2 are SGHVS and FNYEAQ. V trimming: 5 bases; J trimming: 9 bases; junction bases outside the gene matches: 12. This CDR3 is built from 15 residues. This CDR3 reads CASSGGTRRGGEQFF. Partial CDR3 DNA: TGTGCCAGCAGCGGCGGGACTAGGAGGGGGGGTGAG.

This clone was counted at least ten times. The read halts 3 residues ahead of the CDR3 end, with the missing end drawn from the germline J gene. The V call is TRBV19, the J call TRBJ2-2; a possible D gene is TRBD2 (5 bases). With 3 bases removed from V and 7 bases from J, the gap between germline ends came to 15 bases. The length of the CDR3 is 15 residues. Germline values: CDR1 LNHDA, CDR2 SQIVND (reference sequence). The CDR3 reads CASSIYIPEGGELFF. CDR3 bases read: TGTGCCAGTAGTATTTACATCCCAGAGGGCGGGGAG.

This clone appeared many times. The germline gene is not matched at one end of the junction; a read error may be the cause. The CDR3 end falls 3 residues outside the read, so it is completed with the germline J gene. The V gene is TRBV5-1, the J gene TRBJ1-1, with TRBD1 matching 7 bases. CDR1 is SGHRS and CDR2 is YFSETQ in the germline V gene. CDR3 length equals 16 residues. The CDR3 bases that were read are TGCGTCAGCAGCGGGACCAGACAGGGATTGAACACTGAA. Protein sequence: CVSSGTRQGLNTE. The CDR3 in its entirety is CVSSGTRQGLNTEAFF.

This clone showed up many times. The sequenced fragment ends 3 residues before the CDR3 boundary, so the rest is inferred from the germline J gene. The J gene is TRBJ2-1, the V gene TRBV5-4; weak D call: TRBD2 (6 bases). The CDR3 extends over 16 amino acids. The ends were cut back, 4 bases at V and 0 bases at J, with 14 bases in the middle. From germline, CDR1 is SGHNT and CDR2 YYREEE (reference sequence). CDR3 sequence reads: CASSAVLASSYNEQFF. CDR3 DNA (partial): TGTGCCAGCAGCGCCGTCCTAGCGAGCTCCTACAATGAG.

This clone has ten or more counts. The read gets to within 3 residues of the CDR3 end, and the germline J gene fills in the rest. The chain has TRBV5-4 and TRBJ1-1; D might be TRBD1 (5 bases). The germline CDR1 and CDR2 sequences are SGHNT and YYREEE (reference sequence). The CDR3 runs 14 residues. The germline V and J ends were trimmed by 0 bases and 4 bases, with 10 bases remaining between them. The chain's CDR3 is CASSLEGVRTEAFF. The DNA read from the CDR3 is TGTGCCAGCAGCTTGGAAGGGGTCCGCACTGAA.